The clone carrying this TCR beta chain came up a few times. What it binds is not known. Trimming cost V 6 bases and J 10 bases, with 13 bases left between them. Germline V gene lookup returns CDR1 SNHLY and CDR2 FYNNEI. The CDR3 spans 13 residues. No infections or other immune events were documented during collection. This sample was taken from a study of identifying expanded T cells in peripheral blood. Overall study findings and caveats: Technical replicates showed about 1.2 changed clones; two weeks roughly 15; four weeks 19. Clone count variance between roughly 2-week samples rose with total template count.

The method was immunoSEQ multiplex PCR; TCRdb's version includes in-frame clones alone and lacks a portion of them. The sample contains some 54,000 clones, 82% of which appear only once. Sequencing was carried out using blood. This TCR derives from a person aged 18-70 years in good health. J is TRBJ1-6 and V is TRBV2; D gene ambiguous. CDR3 sequence reads: CASRDGRTSPLHF. In DNA, the CDR3 is TGTGCCAGCAGGGACGGCAGGACGTCACCCCTCCACTTT.